The clone carrying this T cell receptor beta chain was picked up a small number of times. Its antigen is unknown. This sample is part of a study of CD8 T cells in ankylosing spondylitis. Study outcomes and limitations: Certain motif variants had earlier been reported in reactive arthritis synovial fluid and blood. It was reported that disease-linked clones were significantly enriched in matched ankylosing spondylitis synovial fluid. Blood from ankylosing spondylitis patients appeared to carry a characteristic roughly eight-variant TCR beta motif.

With molecular barcodes, quantitative 5'-RACE was used to make the TCR beta libraries. TCRdb ran MiXCR on the 5' RACE reads and lists one entry per CDR3 protein. The sample gives approximately 300,000 distinct CDR3 sequences, less than 9.5% of which show up once; roughly 14% is in the top ten. V gave up 1 base and J gave up 1 base, with 12 bases separating them. The germline CDR1 and CDR2 sequences are SGHRS and YFSETQ. The CDR3 totals 15 residues. Specimen: blood, either unsorted or a sorted T cell fraction (not recorded which). The chain links TRBV5-1 to TRBJ2-7; a weak D match, TRBD1 (5 bases). The sequence derives from a male donor with ankylosing spondylitis. This CDR3 reads CASSLFNRYSYEQYF. The DNA for the CDR3 is TGCGCCAGCAGCTTGTTTAACAGGTATTCCTACGAGCAGTACTTC.